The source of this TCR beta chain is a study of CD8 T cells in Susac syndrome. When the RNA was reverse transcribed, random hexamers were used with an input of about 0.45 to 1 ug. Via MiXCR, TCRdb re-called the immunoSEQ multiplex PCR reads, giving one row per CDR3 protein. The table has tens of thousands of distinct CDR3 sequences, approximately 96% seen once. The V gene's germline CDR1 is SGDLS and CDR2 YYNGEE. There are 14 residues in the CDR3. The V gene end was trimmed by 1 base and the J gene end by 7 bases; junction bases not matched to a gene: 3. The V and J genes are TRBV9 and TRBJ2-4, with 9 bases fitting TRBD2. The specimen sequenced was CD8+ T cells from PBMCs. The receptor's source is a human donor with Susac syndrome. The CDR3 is CASSVSGGRNIQYF. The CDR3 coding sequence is TGTGCCAGCAGCGTAAGCGGGGGGAGGAACATTCAGTACTTC.